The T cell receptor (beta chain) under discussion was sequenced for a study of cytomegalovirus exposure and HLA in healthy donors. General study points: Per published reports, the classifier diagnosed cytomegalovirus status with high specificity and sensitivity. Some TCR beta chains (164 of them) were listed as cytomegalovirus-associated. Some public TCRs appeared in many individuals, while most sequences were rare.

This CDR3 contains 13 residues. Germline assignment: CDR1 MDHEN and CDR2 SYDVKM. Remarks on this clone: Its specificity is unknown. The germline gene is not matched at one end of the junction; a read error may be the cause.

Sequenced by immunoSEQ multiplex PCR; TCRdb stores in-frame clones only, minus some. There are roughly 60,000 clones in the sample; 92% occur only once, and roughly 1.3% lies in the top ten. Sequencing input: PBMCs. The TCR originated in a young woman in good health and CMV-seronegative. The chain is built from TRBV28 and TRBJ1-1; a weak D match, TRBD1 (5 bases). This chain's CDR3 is CASSFSGGTDAFF. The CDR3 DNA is TGTGCCAGCAGTTTCTCTGGGGGGACTGATGCTTTCTTT.